The text below deals with one T cell receptor (beta chain). Its antigen remains unidentified. TCRdb's table, derived via immunoSEQ multiplex PCR, lists solely in-frame clones and lacks some. The data contain about 4,200 clones, roughly a quarter of them singletons. The data are from a study of sequential checkpoint blockade in melanoma. The overall study: Patients were randomized 1:1 to nivolumab-then-ipilimumab or ipilimumab-then-nivolumab first-line.

Findings and limits, study-wide: In arm A, pretreatment tumor clonality was associated with response. About 30 times likelier clinical benefit followed increased tumor T-cell fraction and clonality.

V was shortened by 1 base and J by 1 base, with 10 bases between the two germline ends. This CDR3 comprises 15 residues. Germline CDR1 is MGHRA and CDR2 is YSYEKL. Treatment denoted: randomized to nivolumab then ipilimumab (arm A) or the reverse (arm B). Specimen: tumor tissue (inferred from file names), collected from a patient given nivolumab and ipilimumab in sequence. The rearrangement uses TRBV4-1 and TRBJ2-5, with D unclear. The receptor was isolated from a human donor with melanoma. CDR3 in DNA: TGCGCCAGCAGCCAAGCGTCACAGCTCCAAGAGACCCAGTACTTC. Translation: CASSQASQLQETQYF.